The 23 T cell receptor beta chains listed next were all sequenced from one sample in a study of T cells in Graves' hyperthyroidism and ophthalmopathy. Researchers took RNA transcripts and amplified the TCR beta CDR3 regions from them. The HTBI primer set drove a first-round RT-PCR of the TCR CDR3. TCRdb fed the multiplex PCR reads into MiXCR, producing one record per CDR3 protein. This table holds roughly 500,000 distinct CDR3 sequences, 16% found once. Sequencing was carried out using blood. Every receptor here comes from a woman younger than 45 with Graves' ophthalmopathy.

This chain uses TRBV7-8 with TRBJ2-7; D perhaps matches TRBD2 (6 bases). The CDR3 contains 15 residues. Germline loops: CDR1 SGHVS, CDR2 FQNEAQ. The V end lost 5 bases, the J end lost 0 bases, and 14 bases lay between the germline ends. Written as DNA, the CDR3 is TGTGCCAGCAGCCCCGAACTAGCTGTCTCCTACGAGCAGTACTTC. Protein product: CASSPELAVSYEQYF.

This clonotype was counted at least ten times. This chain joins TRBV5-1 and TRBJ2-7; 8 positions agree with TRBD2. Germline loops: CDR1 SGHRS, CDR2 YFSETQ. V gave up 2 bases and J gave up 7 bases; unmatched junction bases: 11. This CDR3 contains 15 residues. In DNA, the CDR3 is TGCGCCAGCAGCTTAAAGACCGCTCGGGGGGGAGAGCAGTACTTC. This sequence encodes CASSLKTARGGEQYF.

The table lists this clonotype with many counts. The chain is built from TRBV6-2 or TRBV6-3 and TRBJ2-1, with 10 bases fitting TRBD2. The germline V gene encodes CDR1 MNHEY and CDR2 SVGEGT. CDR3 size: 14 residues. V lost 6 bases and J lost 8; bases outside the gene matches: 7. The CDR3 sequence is CASRFSGRFDEQFF. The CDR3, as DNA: TGTGCCAGCAGATTTAGCGGGAGGTTCGATGAGCAGTTCTTC.

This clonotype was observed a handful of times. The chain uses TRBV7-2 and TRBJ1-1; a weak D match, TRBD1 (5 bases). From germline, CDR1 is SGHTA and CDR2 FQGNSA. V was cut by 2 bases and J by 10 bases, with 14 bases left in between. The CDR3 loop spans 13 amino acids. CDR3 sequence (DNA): TGTGCCAGCAGCTTACCCCAGGGTTCTGTAGCTTTCTTT. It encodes CASSLPQGSVAFF.

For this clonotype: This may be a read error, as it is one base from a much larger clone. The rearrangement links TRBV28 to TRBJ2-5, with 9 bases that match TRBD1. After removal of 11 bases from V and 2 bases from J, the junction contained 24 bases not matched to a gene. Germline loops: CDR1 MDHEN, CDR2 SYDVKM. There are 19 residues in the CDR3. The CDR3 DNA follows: TGTGCCTGCACCCCACTGGGAGGAGGACAGGGGACACTTCAAGAGACCCAGTACTTC. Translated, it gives CACTPLGGGQGTLQETQYF.

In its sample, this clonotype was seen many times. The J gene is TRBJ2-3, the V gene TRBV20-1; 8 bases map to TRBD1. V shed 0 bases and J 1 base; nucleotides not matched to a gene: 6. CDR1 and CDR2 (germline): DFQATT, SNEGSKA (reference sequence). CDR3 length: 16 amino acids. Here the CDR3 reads CSARDLDRGGTDTQYF. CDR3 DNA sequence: TGCAGTGCTAGAGATCTCGACAGGGGAGGCACAGATACGCAGTATTTT.

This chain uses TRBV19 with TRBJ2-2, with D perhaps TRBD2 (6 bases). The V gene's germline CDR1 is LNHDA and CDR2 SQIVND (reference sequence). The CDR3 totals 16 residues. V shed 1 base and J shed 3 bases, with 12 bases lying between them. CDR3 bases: TGTGCCAGTAGTATAGGGGAGGACGGGGACACCGGGGAGCTGTTTTTT. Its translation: CASSIGEDGDTGELFF.

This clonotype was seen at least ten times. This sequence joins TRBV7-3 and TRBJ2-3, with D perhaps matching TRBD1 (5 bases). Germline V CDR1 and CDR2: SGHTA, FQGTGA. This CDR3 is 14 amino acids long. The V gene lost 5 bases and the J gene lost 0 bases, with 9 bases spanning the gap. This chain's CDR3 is CASSPGSSTDTQYF. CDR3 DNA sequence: TGTGCCAGCAGCCCAGGGTCGAGCACAGATACGCAGTATTTT. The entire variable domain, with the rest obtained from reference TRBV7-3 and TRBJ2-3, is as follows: GAGVSQTPSNKVTEKGKYVELRCDPISGHTALYWYRQSLGQGPEFLIYFQGTGAADDSGLPNDRFFAVRPEGSVSTLKIQRTERGDSAVYLCASSPGSSTDTQYFGPGTRLTVL.

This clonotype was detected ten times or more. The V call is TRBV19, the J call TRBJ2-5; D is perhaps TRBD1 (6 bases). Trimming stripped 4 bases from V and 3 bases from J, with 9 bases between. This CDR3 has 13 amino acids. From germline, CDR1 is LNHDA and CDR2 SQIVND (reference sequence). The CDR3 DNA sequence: TGTGCCAGTAGTACTGGACAGAAAGAGACCCAGTACTTC. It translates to CASSTGQKETQYF.

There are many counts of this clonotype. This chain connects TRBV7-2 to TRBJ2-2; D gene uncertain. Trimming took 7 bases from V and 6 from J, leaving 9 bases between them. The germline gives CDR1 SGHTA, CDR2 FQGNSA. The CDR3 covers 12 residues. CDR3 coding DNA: TGTGCCAGCAACGAGAGGCCCGGGGAGCTGTTTTTT. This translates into CASNERPGELFF. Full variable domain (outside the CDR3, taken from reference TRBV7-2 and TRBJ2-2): GAGVSQSPSNKVTEKGKDVELRCDPISGHTALYWYRQSLGQGLEFLIYFQGNSAPDKSGLPSDRFSAERTGGSVSTLTIQRTQQEDSAVYLCASNERPGELFFGEGSRLTVL.

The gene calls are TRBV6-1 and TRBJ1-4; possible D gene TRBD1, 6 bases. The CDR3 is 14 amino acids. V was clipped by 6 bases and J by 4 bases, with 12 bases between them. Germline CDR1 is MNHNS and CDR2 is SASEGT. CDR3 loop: CASSKGGGNEKLFF. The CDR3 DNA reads TGTGCCAGCAGCAAGGGAGGGGGTAATGAAAAACTGTTTTTT.

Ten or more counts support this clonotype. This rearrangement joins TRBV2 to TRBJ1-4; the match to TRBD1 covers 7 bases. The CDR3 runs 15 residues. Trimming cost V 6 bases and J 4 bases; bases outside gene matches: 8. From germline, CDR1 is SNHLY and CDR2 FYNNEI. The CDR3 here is CASSGQGVINEKLFF. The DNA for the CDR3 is TGTGCCAGCAGCGGGCAGGGGGTTATTAATGAAAAACTGTTTTTT.

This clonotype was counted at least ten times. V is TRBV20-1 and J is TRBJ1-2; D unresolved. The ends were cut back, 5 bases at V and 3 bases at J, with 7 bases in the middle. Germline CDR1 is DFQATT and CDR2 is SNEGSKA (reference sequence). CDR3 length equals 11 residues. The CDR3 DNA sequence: TGCAGTGCTGAGAGGGACTATGGCTACACCTTC. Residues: CSAERDYGYTF.

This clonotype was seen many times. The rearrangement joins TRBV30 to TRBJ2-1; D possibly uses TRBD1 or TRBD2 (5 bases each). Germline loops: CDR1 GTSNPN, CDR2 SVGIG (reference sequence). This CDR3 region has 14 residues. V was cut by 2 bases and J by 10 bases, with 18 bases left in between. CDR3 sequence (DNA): TGTGCCTGGAGTTCCGGGACCGTGTCCTTCGAGCAGTTCTTC. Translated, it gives CAWSSGTVSFEQFF.

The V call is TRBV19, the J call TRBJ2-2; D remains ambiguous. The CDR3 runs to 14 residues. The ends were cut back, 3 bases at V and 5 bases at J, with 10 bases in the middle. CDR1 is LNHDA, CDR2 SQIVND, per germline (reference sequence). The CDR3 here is CASSILPVTGELFF. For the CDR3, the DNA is TGTGCCAGTAGTATTCTTCCAGTGACCGGGGAGCTGTTTTTT.

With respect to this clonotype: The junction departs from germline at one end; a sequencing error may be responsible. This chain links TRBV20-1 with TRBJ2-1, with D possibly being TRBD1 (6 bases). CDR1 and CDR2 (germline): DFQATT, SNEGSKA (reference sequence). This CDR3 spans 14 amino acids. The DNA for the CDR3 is TGCGGTGCTAGAGAGGACAGATCCTACAATGAGCAGTTCTTC. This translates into CGAREDRSYNEQFF.

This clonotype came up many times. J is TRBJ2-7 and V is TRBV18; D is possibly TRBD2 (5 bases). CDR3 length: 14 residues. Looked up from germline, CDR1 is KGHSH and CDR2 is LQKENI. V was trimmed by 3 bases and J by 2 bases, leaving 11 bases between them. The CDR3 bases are TGTGCCAGCTCACCCAGCCAGACTACCTACGAGCAGTACTTC. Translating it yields CASSPSQTTYEQYF.

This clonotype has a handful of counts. The CDR3 protein is CASSLGAGSSGNTIYF. CDR3 coding DNA: TGTGCCAGCAGCTTAGGGGCGGGTAGCTCTGGAAACACCATATATTTT. The rearrangement joins TRBV7-9 to TRBJ1-3, with unresolved D. The CDR3 extends over 16 amino acids. Germline CDR1 is SEHNR and CDR2 is FQNEAQ (reference sequence). The V end lost 1 base, the J end lost 0 bases, and 10 bases lay between the germline ends.

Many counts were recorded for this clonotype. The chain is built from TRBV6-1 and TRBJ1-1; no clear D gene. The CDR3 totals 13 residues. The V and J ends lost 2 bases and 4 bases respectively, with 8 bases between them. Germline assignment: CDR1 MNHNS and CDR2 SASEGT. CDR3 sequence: CASSELGITEAFF. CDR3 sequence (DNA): TGTGCCAGCAGTGAATTAGGGATCACTGAAGCTTTCTTT.

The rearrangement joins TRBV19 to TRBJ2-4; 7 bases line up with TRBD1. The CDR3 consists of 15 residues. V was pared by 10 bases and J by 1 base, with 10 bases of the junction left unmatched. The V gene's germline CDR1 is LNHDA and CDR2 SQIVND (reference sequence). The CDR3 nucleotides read TGTGCCACCCTCAAGAGAGGGGGCGCCAAAAACATTCAGTACTTC. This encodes CATLKRGGAKNIQYF.

The CDR3 reads CASSEGPWGQPQHF. For the CDR3, the DNA is TGTGCCAGCAGCGAAGGACCCTGGGGTCAGCCCCAGCATTTT. The chain carries TRBV5-8 and TRBJ1-5; no reliable D call. The germline V gene has CDR1 SGHTS and CDR2 YDEGEE. The CDR3 runs 14 residues. Trimming took off 4 bases at V and 6 bases at J, with 14 bases between the two ends.

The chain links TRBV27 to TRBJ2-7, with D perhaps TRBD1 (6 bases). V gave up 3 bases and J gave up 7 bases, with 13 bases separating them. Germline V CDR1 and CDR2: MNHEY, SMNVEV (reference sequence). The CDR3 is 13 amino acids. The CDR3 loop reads CASSLGGTREQYF. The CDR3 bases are TGTGCCAGCAGTTTGGGTGGGACACGAGAGCAGTACTTC.

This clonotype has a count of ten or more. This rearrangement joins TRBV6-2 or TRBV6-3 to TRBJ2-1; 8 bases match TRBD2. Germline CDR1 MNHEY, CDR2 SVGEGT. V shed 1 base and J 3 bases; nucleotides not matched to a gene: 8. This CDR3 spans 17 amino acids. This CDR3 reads CASSYWGRGGLYNEQFF. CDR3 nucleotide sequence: TGTGCCAGCAGTTACTGGGGACGGGGGGGCCTCTACAATGAGCAGTTCTTC.